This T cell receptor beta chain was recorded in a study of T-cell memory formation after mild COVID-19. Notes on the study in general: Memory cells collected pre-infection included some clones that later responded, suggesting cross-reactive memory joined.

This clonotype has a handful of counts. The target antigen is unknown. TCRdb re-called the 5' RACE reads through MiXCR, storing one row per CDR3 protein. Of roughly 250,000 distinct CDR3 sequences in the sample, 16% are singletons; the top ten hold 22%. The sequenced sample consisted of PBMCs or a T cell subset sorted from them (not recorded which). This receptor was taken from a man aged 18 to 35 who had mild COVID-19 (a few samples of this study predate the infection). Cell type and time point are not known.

CDR3 in amino acids: CASSYSQVYNEQFF. The CDR3 region has the DNA TGTGCCAGCAGTTACTCTCAAGTCTACAATGAGCAGTTCTTC. The J gene is TRBJ2-1, the V gene TRBV6-6; the D is unclear. The CDR3 totals 14 residues. Germline V gives CDR1 MNHNY, CDR2 SVGAGI (reference sequence). Trimming removed 0 bases at V and 3 bases at J, with 6 bases between.